This paragraph covers one TCR beta chain sequence. Its cognate antigen is unknown. This entry is derived from a study of blood T cells in healthy people across ages. In the study overall: For every two T cells, template switching captured about one barcoded beta molecule.

The germline gives CDR1 SGHTA, CDR2 FQGNSA. There are 17 residues in the CDR3. The V end lost 4 bases, the J end lost 6 bases, and 22 bases lay between the germline ends. All donors came from Russia, were Caucasian and healthy, and spanned ages about 6 to 95. The use of a sample-barcoded 5' primer and a J-beta primer mix characterized a second PCR of about 7 to 12 cycles. The yield of each sample was at least 2.5 million CDR3-containing paired-end reads. MiXCR was run by TCRdb on the 5' RACE reads, yielding one entry per CDR3 protein. The data contain roughly 1,300,000 distinct CDR3 sequences, almost 60% of them singletons. Study outcomes and limitations: CMV infection status of these donors was not known.

This chain uses TRBV7-2 with TRBJ1-5; possible D gene TRBD1, 5 bases. The clonotype was recovered from a man younger than 35 in good health. Sequencing was performed on blood. CDR3 sequence reads: CASSSWAQGAVSQPQHF. The CDR3 bases are TGTGCCAGCAGCTCCTGGGCCCAGGGTGCCGTGAGTCAGCCCCAGCATTTT.